Below, one TCR beta chain is given with its context. Its target is unknown. This sample was taken from a study of neurological immune-mediated disorders. Findings and caveats of the study: CDR3 amino acid sequences of expanded clones were not shared across subjects, a result suggesting private repertoires in all groups. HTLV-1-associated myelopathy displayed the greatest TCR clonal expansion, and multiple sclerosis exhibited the smallest, lower than that of healthy controls.

The team produced cDNA through 5'RACE using 10-nucleotide random UMIs. MiXCR, applied by TCRdb to the 5' RACE reads, yields one record per CDR3 protein. The table shows fewer than 30,000 distinct CDR3 sequences, with 6.5% to 8.5% occurring only once. CDR3 length: 15 amino acids. CDR1 is SGDLS, CDR2 YYNGEE, per germline. V was pared by 4 bases and J by 3 bases, with 7 bases of the junction left unmatched. The specimen sequenced was PBMCs. The receptor's source is a woman between 40 and 50 years old in good health. The chain employs TRBV9 and TRBJ2-5; 9 nucleotides align to TRBD2. This CDR3 is CASSTLAGVKETQYF. The CDR3 DNA is TGTGCCAGCAGCACCTTAGCGGGAGTGAAAGAGACCCAGTACTTC.